Below are 20 T cell receptor beta chains sequenced from a single sample in a study of blood T cell repertoires in COVID-19. The data were produced by immunoSEQ multiplex PCR, yet TCRdb's version contains in-frame clones alone and is incomplete. The data show approximately 49,000 clones, 65% to 85% seen once. Sequenced sample: peripheral blood. Every receptor here comes from a man in his fifties or sixties with acute or convalescent COVID-19.

V gene TRBV10-3 combines with J gene TRBJ2-3; D possibly corresponds to TRBD1 (6 bases). CDR1 ENHRY and CDR2 SYGVKD come from the germline V gene. This CDR3 region has 16 residues. The germline V and J ends were trimmed by 2 bases and 2 bases, with 14 bases remaining between them. CDR3 loop: CAISERGTLITDTQYF. CDR3 sequence (DNA): TGTGCCATCAGTGAGAGAGGGACACTAATCACAGATACGCAGTATTTT.

The rearrangement joins TRBV3-1 (or the pseudogene TRBV3-2) to TRBJ2-1, with 13 bases identical to TRBD2. V lost 4 bases and J lost 10; bases outside the gene matches: 19. Germline CDR1 is LGHDT and CDR2 is YNNKEL (reference sequence). This CDR3 region has 19 residues. This chain's CDR3 is CASSPRGTSGIGARLEQFF. Here the CDR3 DNA reads TGTGCCAGCAGCCCTCGTGGGACTAGCGGGATAGGGGCGAGATTGGAGCAGTTCTTC.

The table lists this clone with a count of one. The rearrangement uses TRBV9 and TRBJ1-3; the D is unclear. CDR3 size: 16 residues. Germline V gene sequence: CDR1 SGDLS, CDR2 YYNGEE. Trimming took 0 bases from V and 0 from J, leaving 10 bases between them. In nucleotides, the CDR3 is TGTGCCAGCAGCGTAGAAACGGTGGTCTCTGGAAACACCATATATTTT. It is translated as CASSVETVVSGNTIYF.

The chain carries TRBV13 and TRBJ1-2, with D tentatively TRBD1 (5 bases). Germline CDR1 reads PRHDT; CDR2 reads FYEKMQ (reference sequence). Trimming shortened V by 4 bases and J by 7 bases, and 16 bases separated the two germline ends. The CDR3 has 14 amino acids. CDR3: CASSSTRRGFGYTF. In nucleotides, the CDR3 is TGTGCCAGCAGCTCCACCCGACGGGGGTTTGGCTACACCTTC. Full variable domain (outside the CDR3, taken from reference TRBV13 and TRBJ1-2): AAGVIQSPRHLIKEKRETATLKCYPIPRHDTVYWYQQGPGQDPQFLISFYEKMQSDKGSIPDRFSAQQFSDYHSELNMSSLELGDSALYFCASSSTRRGFGYTFGSGTRLTVV.

The chain recombines TRBV4-1 with TRBJ1-2; 8 bases fit TRBD1. This CDR3 is 14 amino acids long. Germline CDR1 is MGHRA and CDR2 is YSYEKL. V lost 4 bases and J lost 2; bases outside the gene matches: 3. CDR3: CASSPGQENYGYTF. CDR3 bases: TGCGCCAGCAGCCCGGGACAGGAAAACTATGGCTACACCTTC.

This clone was picked up one time. The chain links TRBV11-3 to TRBJ1-5; D remains unclear. The germline V gene encodes CDR1 SGHNT and CDR2 YENEEA. This CDR3 region has 14 residues. V lost 5 bases and J 7 bases, leaving 15 bases between the germline ends. The CDR3: CASSVHGHSQPQHF. The CDR3 coding sequence is TGTGCCAGCAGCGTGCATGGCCATTCGCAGCCCCAGCATTTT.

The chain combines TRBV5-1 with TRBJ1-3; 8 bases map to TRBD1. CDR1 is SGHRS and CDR2 is YFSETQ in the germline V gene. After removal of 0 bases from V and 0 bases from J, the junction contained 5 bases not matched to a gene. This CDR3 is built from 17 residues. The CDR3 sequence is CASSLEGQAPSGNTIYF. In DNA, the CDR3 is TGCGCCAGCAGCTTGGAGGGACAGGCCCCCTCTGGAAACACCATATATTTT.

V is TRBV13 and J is TRBJ1-1; a possible D gene is TRBD1 (5 bases). Germline CDR1 PRHDT, CDR2 FYEKMQ (reference sequence). Trimming removed 1 base from V and 2 bases from J, with 14 bases in between. The CDR3 is 16 residues long. CDR3 nucleotide sequence: TGTGCCAGCAGCTTAGTATCTCGCAGGGCTAACACTGAAGCTTTCTTT. Residues: CASSLVSRRANTEAFF.

V gene TRBV18 combines with J gene TRBJ2-1, with D perhaps TRBD1 (5 bases). Germline loops: CDR1 KGHSH, CDR2 LQKENI. CDR3 length: 14 amino acids. Trimming took 2 bases from V and 9 from J, leaving 14 bases between them. The CDR3 here is CASSPSRTRLEQFF. The CDR3 DNA is TGTGCCAGCTCACCATCCAGGACACGGCTTGAGCAGTTCTTC.

CDR3 in amino acids: CAGGGQFNQPQHF. The CDR3 DNA follows: TGTGCTGGGGGCGGACAGTTCAATCAGCCCCAGCATTTT. V gene TRBV5-3 combines with J gene TRBJ1-5; D might be TRBD1 (6 bases). TRBV5-3 is an open reading frame, and its role is uncertain. This CDR3 comprises 13 residues.

The chain uses TRBV27 and TRBJ1-1; no clear D gene. This CDR3 comprises 13 residues. From germline, CDR1 is MNHEY and CDR2 SMNVEV (reference sequence). V dropped 3 bases and J dropped 5 bases, with 10 bases sitting between them. The CDR3 coding sequence is TGTGCCAGCAGTTTGTCCGGGATGACTGAAGCTTTCTTT. This encodes CASSLSGMTEAFF.

The rearrangement uses TRBV7-9 and TRBJ2-7; perhaps TRBD2 as D (5 bases). The CDR3 is 15 residues long. The germline V and J ends were trimmed by 5 bases and 1 base, with 15 bases remaining between them. Germline CDR1 reads SEHNR; CDR2 reads FQNEAQ (reference sequence). The CDR3 bases are TGTGCCAGCAGCCGATTGGGAGACCGTTCCTACGAGCAGTACTTC. Protein: CASSRLGDRSYEQYF.

The chain joins TRBV21-1 to TRBJ2-6; the table calls TRBD1, which could not be checked here. TRBV21-1 is a known pseudogene. The length of the CDR3 is 15 residues. The CDR3 protein is CASSIQGSGANVLTF. In nucleotides, the CDR3 is TGTGCCAGCAGCATACAGGGCTCTGGGGCCAACGTCCTGACTTTC.

The rearrangement links TRBV5-5 to TRBJ2-7; TRBD2 aligns across 7 bases. The ends lost 3 bases at V and 2 bases at J; junction bases unmatched: 2. The CDR3 has 13 amino acids. Germline CDR1 SGHKS, CDR2 YYEKEE (reference sequence). This CDR3 is CASSWGGPYEQYF. CDR3 in DNA: TGTGCCAGCAGCTGGGGGGGACCCTACGAGCAGTACTTC.

The V gene is TRBV28, the J gene TRBJ1-6; D uncertain. V dropped 7 bases and J dropped 6 bases, with 7 bases sitting between them. From germline, CDR1 is MDHEN and CDR2 SYDVKM. The CDR3 totals 12 residues. The CDR3 here is CASTPGNSPLHF. The CDR3 coding sequence is TGTGCCAGCACCCCCGGTAATTCACCCCTCCACTTT.

The chain couples TRBV29-1 to TRBJ2-3; a weak D match, TRBD1 (6 bases). The CDR3 covers 13 residues. Germline assignment: CDR1 SQVTM and CDR2 ANQGSEA. Trimming took off 5 bases at V and 4 bases at J, with 13 bases between the two ends. CDR3 sequence (DNA): TGCAGCGTTTCCGGGACAAGAGCAGATACGCAGTATTTT. Protein product: CSVSGTRADTQYF.

Here the CDR3 reads CASSPPSGDRAYEQYF. DNA of the CDR3: TGTGCCAGCTCACCACCGAGTGGAGACCGAGCCTACGAGCAGTACTTC. The chain recombines TRBV18 with TRBJ2-7; D gene ambiguous. Trimming removed 0 bases from V and 2 bases from J, with 14 bases in between. Germline-derived CDR1 and CDR2 are KGHSH and LQKENI. The CDR3 is 16 amino acids. Full variable domain (missing parts from reference TRBV18 and TRBJ2-7): NAGVMQNPRHLVRRRGQEARLRCSPMKGHSHVYWYRQLPEEGLKFMVYLQKENIIDESGMPKERFSAEFPKEGPSILRIQQVVRGDSAAYFCASSPPSGDRAYEQYFGPGTRLTVT.

The CDR3 protein is CASSPVPYSTEQYF. The CDR3 DNA sequence: TGCGCCAGCAGCCCCGTCCCTTACTCTACGGAGCAGTACTTC. The chain employs TRBV4-1 and TRBJ2-7; no firm D call. From germline, CDR1 is MGHRA and CDR2 YSYEKL. The V gene lost 4 bases and the J gene lost 7 bases, with 17 bases spanning the gap. CDR3 size: 14 residues.

J is TRBJ2-2 and V is TRBV7-8; TRBD2 might be the D (6 bases). The CDR3 totals 15 residues. V dropped 5 bases and J dropped 0 bases, with 10 bases sitting between them. Germline V gene lookup returns CDR1 SGHVS and CDR2 FQNEAQ. CDR3 DNA sequence: TGTGCCAGCAGCCTCGGGACTTCGAACACCGGGGAGCTGTTTTTT. It codes for CASSLGTSNTGELFF.

The V call is TRBV10-2, the J call TRBJ2-7; 12 bases map to TRBD2. The length of the CDR3 is 14 residues. Germline loops: CDR1 WSHSY, CDR2 SAAADI. V was clipped by 6 bases and J by 3 bases; unmatched bases: 3. This chain's CDR3 is CASRRLAGVYEQYF. In DNA, the CDR3 is TGCGCCAGCAGACGACTAGCGGGAGTCTACGAGCAGTACTTC.